The 19 T cell receptor beta chains listed next were all sequenced from one sample in a study of a mutant IDH1 vaccine in newly diagnosed glioma. As for time point: week 5, during vaccination. One vaccine dose held 300 ug of mutant IDH1 20-mer peptide and came with topical imiquimod. TCRdb's copy holds only in-frame clones and misses some; the assay was immunoSEQ multiplex PCR. The table lists around 42,000 clones, 75% to 90% of them singletons. These receptors' antigens are unknown. Sequencing used PBMCs, obtained from a glioma patient whose treatment included an IDH1 peptide vaccine. Receptors originate from a man in his forties or fifties with glioma.

V usage is TRBV7-2 and J usage is TRBJ2-1; 12 bases agree with TRBD2. Germline-derived CDR1 and CDR2 are SGHTA and FQGNSA. The ends lost 3 bases at V and 7 bases at J; junction bases unmatched: 7. CDR3 length: 16 amino acids. The CDR3 DNA sequence: TGTGCCAGCAGCTTTCGACTAGCGGGGGCGGGGAATGAGCAGTTCTTC. Amino acids: CASSFRLAGAGNEQFF.

The V and J genes are TRBV6-1 and TRBJ1-2; 9 positions match TRBD1. The length of the CDR3 is 14 residues. The V segment lost 2 bases and the J segment 7 bases; nucleotides outside the gene matches: 5. Germline V gives CDR1 MNHNS, CDR2 SASEGT. CDR3 loop: CASSENRGRGGYTF. The CDR3 DNA is TGTGCCAGCAGTGAAAACAGGGGGCGGGGTGGCTACACCTTC.

This chain links TRBV7-6 with TRBJ2-7, with 11 bases lining up with TRBD1. Germline V gives CDR1 SGHVS, CDR2 FNYEAQ. This CDR3 has 17 amino acids. V dropped 0 bases and J dropped 3; count of bases not matched to a gene: 7. This CDR3 is CASSLAFGTGGDYEQYF. The CDR3 region has the DNA TGTGCCAGCAGCTTAGCTTTTGGGACAGGGGGTGACTACGAGCAGTACTTC.

This chain's CDR3 is CASSLDLQGRETQYF. CDR3 bases: TGCGCCAGCAGCTTGGATTTACAGGGGCGGGAGACCCAGTACTTC. The chain carries TRBV5-1 and TRBJ2-5; 7 nucleotides match TRBD1. The CDR3 is made up of 15 amino acids. J gave up 5 bases and V 0 bases, and 7 bases lay outside the gene matches. Germline CDR1 SGHRS, CDR2 YFSETQ.

The V call is TRBV15, the J call TRBJ1-1; D is uncertain. The V end lost 0 bases, the J end lost 9 bases, and 11 bases lay between the germline ends. The germline V gene encodes CDR1 LNHNV and CDR2 YYDKDF (reference sequence). The CDR3 contains 13 residues. CDR3 sequence reads: CATSREYDSKAFF. Here the CDR3 DNA reads TGTGCCACCAGCAGAGAGTATGATTCGAAAGCTTTCTTT.

This chain links TRBV29-1 with TRBJ2-1; the D is unclear. The CDR3 has 15 residues. With 7 bases removed from V and 2 bases from J, the gap between germline ends came to 18 bases. Germline loops: CDR1 SQVTM, CDR2 ANQGSEA. The chain's CDR3 is CSARRASRTYNEQFF. CDR3 DNA: TGCAGCGCCCGACGGGCCTCGAGGACCTACAATGAGCAGTTCTTC.

CDR3 in DNA: TGTGCCAGCAGCTTAGGGACTAGCGGGAGCACAGATACGCAGTATTTT. Translated: CASSLGTSGSTDTQYF. The chain recombines TRBV7-9 with TRBJ2-3; 11 positions agree with TRBD2. The V and J ends lost 1 base and 0 bases, in that order; junction bases with no gene match: 0. This CDR3 contains 16 residues. Looked up from germline, CDR1 is SEHNR and CDR2 is FQNEAQ (reference sequence).

This chain uses TRBV7-8 with TRBJ2-3, with a tentative D call TRBD2 (5 bases). Trimming pared 5 bases from V and 2 bases from J, leaving 11 bases between. CDR3 size: 14 residues. Germline assignment: CDR1 SGHVS and CDR2 FQNEAQ. The CDR3 protein is CASSLSGFTDTQYF. Written as DNA, the CDR3 is TGTGCCAGCAGCCTCTCGGGATTCACAGATACGCAGTATTTT.

The J gene is TRBJ1-2, the V gene TRBV5-4; D is unresolved. The CDR3 extends over 12 amino acids. The V gene's germline CDR1 is SGHNT and CDR2 YYREEE (reference sequence). V was trimmed by 3 bases and J by 8 bases, leaving 11 bases between them. The CDR3 coding sequence is TGTGCCAGCAGCTCCAATCGGTGGGGCTACACCTTC. Translating it yields CASSSNRWGYTF.

The chain couples TRBV10-3 to TRBJ2-7, with 9 bases aligning to TRBD2. CDR1 ENHRY and CDR2 SYGVKD come from the germline V gene. V shed 4 bases and J 0 bases; nucleotides not matched to a gene: 4. This CDR3 is built from 15 residues. The CDR3 bases are TGTGCCATCAGTGCCCGGACTAGCGCCTCCTACGAGCAGTACTTC. It codes for CAISARTSASYEQYF.

This clone was observed a single time. The chain couples TRBV28 to TRBJ2-1; 13 bases agree with TRBD2. Germline loops: CDR1 MDHEN, CDR2 SYDVKM. The CDR3 runs 14 residues. V lost 6 bases and J lost 12; bases outside the gene matches: 8. CDR3: CASREGLAGVGQFF. The DNA of the CDR3 is TGTGCCAGCAGAGAAGGACTAGCGGGAGTTGGGCAGTTCTTC. Complete variable domain (other parts from reference TRBV28 and TRBJ2-1): DVKVTQSSRYLVKRTGEKVFLECVQDMDHENMFWYRQDPGLGLRLIYFSYDVKMKEKGDIPEGYSVSREKKERFSLILESASTNQTSMYLCASREGLAGVGQFFGPGTRLTVL.

V gene TRBV5-4 combines with J gene TRBJ2-5; D possibly matches TRBD1 or TRBD2 (5 bases each). Deletions cut 0 bases from V and 4 bases from J, with 13 bases between. CDR1 is SGHNT, CDR2 YYREEE, per germline (reference sequence). This CDR3 is 15 amino acids long. The CDR3 spells CASSLGGASTETQYF. Written as DNA, the CDR3 is TGTGCCAGCAGCTTGGGAGGGGCTAGCACAGAGACCCAGTACTTC.

The J gene is TRBJ1-5, the V gene TRBV5-6; 9 positions match TRBD1. Trimming removed 1 base from V and 7 bases from J; junction bases left unmatched: 6. This CDR3 contains 15 residues. Germline CDR1 SGHDT, CDR2 YYEEEE. The CDR3 sequence: CASSLKDRGSQPQHF. For the CDR3, the DNA is TGTGCCAGCAGCTTGAAGGACAGGGGAAGCCAGCCCCAGCATTTT.

Here the CDR3 reads CASSLSGTAYGYTF. CDR3 sequence (DNA): TGTGCCAGCAGCTTATCCGGGACGGCATATGGCTACACCTTC. The chain employs TRBV7-2 and TRBJ1-2, with a tentative D call TRBD1 (5 bases). CDR3 length: 14 amino acids. The germline V gene encodes CDR1 SGHTA and CDR2 FQGNSA. V dropped 2 bases and J dropped 5 bases, with 12 bases sitting between them.

This clone was observed a single time. This chain connects TRBV7-9 to TRBJ1-4; 7 bases are shared with TRBD1. Looked up from germline, CDR1 is SEHNR and CDR2 is FQNEAQ (reference sequence). V was pared by 5 bases and J by 2 bases, with 2 bases of the junction left unmatched. This CDR3 contains 14 residues. The CDR3 nucleotides are TGTGCCAGCAGCACCAGGGGGACTAATGAAAAACTGTTTTTT. This gives the protein CASSTRGTNEKLFF.

V usage is TRBV5-1 and J usage is TRBJ1-2, with unresolved D. V dropped 6 bases and J dropped 0 bases, with 15 bases sitting between them. Per germline, CDR1 SGHRS and CDR2 YFSETQ. The CDR3 runs to 15 residues. The CDR3 DNA reads as TGCGCCAGCACCGTGGAGGGTCCAGCTAACTATGGCTACACCTTC. Its protein product is CASTVEGPANYGYTF.

This chain connects TRBV6-6 to TRBJ2-7; TRBD1 matches at 8 bases. The CDR3 contains 15 residues. Trimming took 6 bases from V and 0 from J; bases not matched to a gene: 7. CDR1 and CDR2 (germline): MNHNY, SVGAGI (reference sequence). The CDR3 loop is CASRPGTGSSYEQYF. The DNA for the CDR3 is TGTGCCAGCAGACCCGGGACAGGCAGCTCCTACGAGCAGTACTTC.

V gene TRBV19 combines with J gene TRBJ2-5, with a weak D call TRBD1 (5 bases). Trimming shortened V by 2 bases and J by 4 bases, and 11 bases separated the two germline ends. Germline CDR1 LNHDA, CDR2 SQIVND (reference sequence). This CDR3 has 14 residues. The CDR3 loop is CASSIKQGIETQYF. DNA of the CDR3: TGTGCCAGTAGTATAAAGCAGGGCATAGAGACCCAGTACTTC.

This clone appeared a few times. The J gene is TRBJ2-5, the V gene TRBV9; 9 nucleotides match TRBD1. CDR3 length: 15 amino acids. Trimming removed 4 bases from V and 3 bases from J; junction bases left unmatched: 7. CDR1 is SGDLS and CDR2 is YYNGEE in the germline V gene. CDR3 sequence: CASSPTRTGEETQYF. In DNA form, the CDR3 reads TGTGCCAGCAGCCCAACGAGGACAGGGGAAGAGACCCAGTACTTC.